This TCR beta chain came from a study of regulatory T cells in long-lasting Graves disease. The wider study: Positive TSH receptor antibodies alongside over 5 years of antithyroid drugs were what marked Graves' disease as persistent.

This clonotype has at least ten counts. Its cognate antigen is unknown. Time point of the sample: persistent/refractory GD, antithyroid drugs over 5 years with positive TRAb. The TCR library was made from RNA extracted from PBMCs. Study-level points and caveats: For persistent Graves' patients, TCR diversity was lower than for newly diagnosed ones. Persistent patients shared more public clonotypes (2,741) than new patients (approximately 970).

According to the study, TCR beta libraries were built with iRepertoire HTBI primers and CDR3-region Arm-PCR. TCRdb recomputed calls from the multiplex PCR reads with MiXCR, one row per CDR3 protein. The sample lists some 370,000 distinct CDR3 sequences; roughly 20% were seen once. The receptor was derived from a woman aged 35 to 49 with Graves disease. Here the sequenced sample was peripheral blood mononuclear cells (PBMCs), taken when the disease was refractory, from a patient treated with antithyroid drugs.

The CDR3 region has the DNA TGTGCCAGCAGGCGGAAGGTCAACACTGAAGCTTTCTTT. Translation gives CASRRKVNTEAFF. The chain employs TRBV27 and TRBJ1-1, with D uncertain. This CDR3 is built from 13 residues. The germline CDR1 and CDR2 sequences are MNHEY and SMNVEV (reference sequence). V lost 6 bases and J 2 bases, leaving 10 bases between the germline ends.